The clone carrying this T cell receptor beta chain occurred many times. Its specificity is not known. These data belong to a study of T cells after yellow fever vaccination. In the study overall: Low-cell-number fractions underwent preparation using SMART-Seq v4 Ultra Low Input.

TCRdb re-called the 5' RACE reads through MiXCR, storing one row per CDR3 protein. The table shows around 27,000 distinct CDR3 sequences, with approximately 4.4% occurring only once. Overall study findings and caveats: Repertoires sorted by FACS could include abundant clonotypes that are contaminants from the bulk population. The study found a weaker secondary response that peaked faster, day 5 versus 15. The booster saw the reappearance of most primary-vaccination clones (roughly 96% CD4, about 90% CD8).

Losses at the gene ends were 5 bases for V and 4 bases for J; bases not matched to a gene: 7. This CDR3 is built from 15 residues. CDR1 SGHVS and CDR2 FNYEAQ come from the germline V gene. The TCR originated in a man aged 25 to 40 who received the YFV17D yellow fever vaccine. Specimen: CD8+ T cells sorted from PBMCs, collected 5 days after the yellow fever booster vaccination. The chain has TRBV7-6 and TRBJ2-3; TRBD1 matches 9 bases. The CDR3 nucleotides read TGTGCCAGCAGCGTTGACAGGGGGAACGCAGATACGCAGTATTTT. As protein: CASSVDRGNADTQYF.